The 27 T cell receptor beta chains below were found in one sample sequenced in a study of blood T cell repertoires in COVID-19. The method was immunoSEQ multiplex PCR; TCRdb's version includes in-frame clones alone and lacks a portion of them. The sample has more than 70,000 clones, roughly 78% seen once. What was sequenced was peripheral blood. These receptors originate from a woman between 70 and 85 years old with acute or convalescent COVID-19.

As regards this clone: This specimen includes other DNA sequences encoding the same CDR3. This chain joins TRBV11-2 and TRBJ1-4; 7 positions match TRBD1. CDR3 size: 15 residues. The germline V gene encodes CDR1 SGHAT and CDR2 FQNNGV. Trimming took 5 bases from V and 2 from J; bases not matched to a gene: 5. The CDR3 DNA sequence: TGTGCCAGCAGCGTAGGGACAGCCACTAATGAAAAACTGTTTTTT. It encodes CASSVGTATNEKLFF.

The chain combines TRBV20-1 with TRBJ2-1; D gene unclear. V shed 6 bases and J shed 9 bases, with 9 bases lying between them. The CDR3 has 10 residues. Germline lookup yields CDR1 DFQATT and CDR2 SNEGSKA (reference sequence). CDR3 amino acids: CSARLIEQFF. Written as DNA, the CDR3 is TGCAGTGCCCGTCTTATTGAGCAGTTCTTC.

This clone has a handful of counts. The chain employs TRBV2 and TRBJ1-6; D uncertain. Between the trimmed V and J ends, which lost 4 bases and 0 bases, there was a span of 7 bases. Germline V CDR1 and CDR2: SNHLY, FYNNEI. The CDR3 is 15 residues long. CDR3 residues: CASSVDSSYNSPLHF. In DNA, the CDR3 is TGTGCCAGCAGTGTTGATAGCTCCTATAATTCACCCCTCCACTTT.

The V gene is TRBV27, the J gene TRBJ2-7; TRBD1 is a possible D gene (5 bases). CDR3 length: 15 residues. With 6 bases removed from V and 3 bases from J, the gap between germline ends came to 18 bases. Germline V gene sequence: CDR1 MNHEY, CDR2 SMNVEV (reference sequence). CDR3: CASSPRQPKNYEQYF. DNA for the CDR3: TGTGCCAGCAGCCCCCGACAGCCCAAAAACTACGAGCAGTACTTC.

The chain links TRBV9 to TRBJ2-2, with 7 bases aligning to TRBD2. Germline loops: CDR1 SGDLS, CDR2 YYNGEE. V lost 0 bases, J lost 1 base, and 3 bases stayed unmatched. This CDR3 is built from 16 residues. The CDR3 loop reads CASSVVSGKNTGELFF. The CDR3 bases are TGTGCCAGCAGCGTAGTCAGCGGGAAGAACACCGGGGAGCTGTTTTTT.

The chain has TRBV6-1 and TRBJ1-5; no reliable D call. The CDR3 contains 18 residues. V lost 2 bases, J lost 5 bases, and 22 bases lay in between. Germline V lookup: CDR1 MNHNS, CDR2 SASEGT. CDR3 DNA: TGTGCCAGCAGTGAAAATAGCGGCAGGCCGAAGCAATATCAGCCCCAGCATTTT. It codes for CASSENSGRPKQYQPQHF.

V gene TRBV19 combines with J gene TRBJ1-5; TRBD1 matches 12 bases. V gave up 5 bases and J gave up 2 bases; unmatched junction bases: 10. Germline V gene sequence: CDR1 LNHDA, CDR2 SQIVND (reference sequence). This CDR3 spans 18 amino acids. The CDR3: CASSVSGTGGYGNQPQHF. The CDR3 coding sequence is TGTGCCAGTAGTGTTTCCGGGACAGGGGGCTATGGCAATCAGCCCCAGCATTTT.

J is TRBJ2-7 and V is TRBV5-1; possibly TRBD2 for D (6 bases). Germline V CDR1 and CDR2: SGHRS, YFSETQ. Trimming removed 0 bases from V and 6 bases from J, with 7 bases in between. The CDR3 loop spans 12 amino acids. CDR3 sequence (DNA): TGCGCCAGCAGCTTGGTCGGGGGCGAGCAGTACTTC. Encoded protein: CASSLVGGEQYF.

This chain connects TRBV19 to TRBJ2-3, with a possible D match to TRBD1 (6 bases). The CDR3 runs to 12 residues. Trimming cost V 10 bases and J 3 bases, with 11 bases left between them. Germline CDR1 LNHDA, CDR2 SQIVND (reference sequence). The CDR3, as DNA: TGTGCCACAACCGGACAGACAGATACGCAGTATTTT. Its translation: CATTGQTDTQYF.

The J gene is TRBJ2-1, the V gene TRBV7-2; TRBD2 matches 9 bases. V gave up 5 bases and J gave up 8 bases; unmatched junction bases: 7. The CDR3 runs to 14 residues. The germline V gene encodes CDR1 SGHTA and CDR2 FQGNSA. This CDR3 is CASSIGTSPHEQFF. As DNA, the CDR3 is TGTGCCAGCAGCATCGGGACTAGCCCCCATGAGCAGTTCTTC.

This chain joins TRBV7-9 and TRBJ2-5; 13 bases are shared with TRBD2. V lost 6 bases and J lost 5; bases outside the gene matches: 6. The CDR3 is 15 amino acids. CDR1 and CDR2 from the germline V gene are SEHNR and FQNEAQ (reference sequence). This CDR3 reads CASRRTSGSGETQYF. In DNA form, the CDR3 reads TGTGCCAGCAGACGGACTAGCGGGAGCGGCGAGACCCAGTACTTC.

The rearrangement uses TRBV7-8 and TRBJ2-1; no clear D gene. V lost 2 bases and J lost 0, with 11 bases in between. CDR3 length: 16 amino acids. Germline V lookup: CDR1 SGHVS, CDR2 FQNEAQ. In nucleotides, the CDR3 is TGTGCCAGCAGCTTAACCCCGAGAAGCTCCTACAATGAGCAGTTCTTC. Protein sequence: CASSLTPRSSYNEQFF. The whole variable domain, filled in from reference TRBV7-8 and TRBJ2-1, reads GAGVSQSPRYKVAKRGQDVALRCDPISGHVSLFWYQQALGQGPEFLTYFQNEAQLDKSGLPSDRFFAERPEGSVSTLKIQRTQQEDSAVYLCASSLTPRSSYNEQFFGPGTRLTVL.

This clone was recorded once. V gene TRBV6-5 combines with J gene TRBJ1-2; D gene uncertain. This CDR3 region has 15 residues. V lost 7 bases, J lost 0 bases, and 15 bases lay in between. CDR1 and CDR2 from the germline V gene are MNHEY and SVGAGI. The CDR3: CASTPNPLANYGYTF. The CDR3 DNA follows: TGTGCCAGCACCCCGAACCCCTTAGCTAACTATGGCTACACCTTC.

This sequence joins TRBV30 and TRBJ2-2; the D gene is possibly TRBD1 (6 bases). CDR1 is GTSNPN and CDR2 is SVGIG in the germline V gene (reference sequence). V was shortened by 0 bases and J by 2 bases, with 10 bases between the two germline ends. The CDR3 length is 15 residues. CDR3 nucleotides: TGTGCCTGGAGTGTACAGGGTAGAAACACCGGGGAGCTGTTTTTT. Translation gives CAWSVQGRNTGELFF.

This clone was found a few times. This sequence joins TRBV27 and TRBJ2-3; TRBD2 matches 10 bases. The V segment lost 5 bases and the J segment 4 bases; nucleotides outside the gene matches: 6. Per the germline V gene, CDR1 is MNHEY and CDR2 is SMNVEV (reference sequence). The CDR3 spans 15 residues. The chain's CDR3 is CASSHGTSVADTQYF. In DNA, the CDR3 is TGTGCCAGCAGTCACGGGACTAGCGTGGCAGATACGCAGTATTTT.

This clone was recorded only once. The chain employs TRBV5-1 and TRBJ2-6; 7 nucleotides agree with TRBD2. Germline-derived CDR1 and CDR2 are SGHRS and YFSETQ. V shed 1 base and J 4 bases; nucleotides not matched to a gene: 11. The CDR3 consists of 18 residues. CDR3 coding DNA: TGCGCCAGCAGCTTGTGGTTGGGAGGGAGGACGGGGGCCAACGTCCTGACTTTC. This sequence encodes CASSLWLGGRTGANVLTF.

This chain joins TRBV28 and TRBJ2-3; D might be TRBD1 (5 bases). The V gene's germline CDR1 is MDHEN and CDR2 SYDVKM. This CDR3 has 14 residues. Trimming removed 1 base from V and 4 bases from J, with 9 bases in between. CDR3 region: CASSLYQGPDTQYF. CDR3 nucleotide sequence: TGTGCCAGCAGTTTATACCAGGGCCCAGATACGCAGTATTTT.

The rearrangement joins TRBV5-1 to TRBJ1-1; maybe TRBD1 (5 bases). Deletions cut 3 bases from V and 0 bases from J, with 12 bases between. In germline, CDR1 is SGHRS, CDR2 YFSETQ. The CDR3 length is 15 residues. DNA of the CDR3: TGCGCCAGCAGCTCCAGCGGGACGATGAACACTGAAGCTTTCTTT. Its translation: CASSSSGTMNTEAFF.

This chain uses TRBV25-1 with TRBJ2-7, with a possible D match to TRBD2 (6 bases). CDR3 length equals 12 residues. The germline V and J ends were trimmed by 4 bases and 4 bases, with 8 bases remaining between them. Germline lookup yields CDR1 MGHDK and CDR2 SYGVNS. The CDR3 DNA reads as TGTGCCAGCAGTGGGGGACTGTACGAGCAGTACTTC. This gives the protein CASSGGLYEQYF.

The chain carries TRBV6-1 and TRBJ1-6; D gene ambiguous. The germline V and J ends were trimmed by 0 bases and 7 bases, with 10 bases remaining between them. The CDR3 covers 15 residues. CDR1 and CDR2 from the germline V gene are MNHNS and SASEGT. CDR3 protein: CASSEARSRNSPLHF. In DNA form, the CDR3 reads TGTGCCAGCAGTGAAGCAAGGAGCCGGAATTCACCCCTCCACTTT.

The chain has TRBV9 and TRBJ1-3; maybe TRBD1 (5 bases). Per germline, CDR1 SGDLS and CDR2 YYNGEE. V lost 0 bases to trimming and J lost 3 bases, with 10 bases between them. The length of the CDR3 is 15 residues. Written as DNA, the CDR3 is TGTGCCAGCAGCGTAGCTGGGGCGGATGGAAACACCATATATTTT. This gives the protein CASSVAGADGNTIYF.

The gene calls are TRBV7-9 and TRBJ2-1; TRBD2 aligns across 9 bases. The germline CDR1 and CDR2 sequences are SEHNR and FQNEAQ (reference sequence). V was pared by 3 bases and J by 3 bases, with 3 bases of the junction left unmatched. The CDR3 contains 15 residues. CDR3 sequence: CASSLGLAGYNEQFF. In DNA form, the CDR3 reads TGTGCCAGCAGCTTGGGACTAGCAGGCTACAATGAGCAGTTCTTC.

V and J are TRBV19 and TRBJ2-1; TRBD2 agrees at 11 bases. The V and J ends lost 5 bases and 7 bases, in that order; junction bases with no gene match: 10. Germline CDR1 is LNHDA and CDR2 is SQIVND (reference sequence). This CDR3 is built from 16 residues. CDR3: CASSPSTSGIVNEQFF. CDR3 sequence (DNA): TGTGCCAGTAGTCCCTCGACTAGCGGGATCGTTAATGAGCAGTTCTTC.

The chain recombines TRBV13 with TRBJ2-1, with 11 nucleotides matching TRBD1. The CDR3 spans 15 residues. With V trimmed by 4 bases and J by 14 bases, 13 bases remained unmatched. Germline lookup yields CDR1 PRHDT and CDR2 FYEKMQ (reference sequence). The CDR3, as DNA: TGTGCCAGCAGCTCCCGGGACAGGGGGAGAATGGGGGAGTTCTTC. Its protein product is CASSSRDRGRMGEFF.

The gene calls are TRBV5-1 and TRBJ2-1; TRBD2 matches at 11 bases. The CDR3 covers 16 residues. Looked up from germline, CDR1 is SGHRS and CDR2 is YFSETQ. The V segment lost 3 bases and the J segment 6 bases; nucleotides outside the gene matches: 8. CDR3: CASSSGLTSGINEQFF. In nucleotides, the CDR3 is TGCGCCAGCAGCTCGGGATTGACTAGCGGGATCAATGAGCAGTTCTTC.

This clone was seen a handful of times. This sequence joins TRBV7-2 and TRBJ2-1, with D maybe TRBD2 (7 bases). Trimming cost V 5 bases and J 4 bases, with 18 bases left between them. Germline CDR1 reads SGHTA; CDR2 reads FQGNSA. The CDR3 runs 16 residues. The CDR3 DNA reads TGTGCCAGCAGCCCATCGGGGGGCCAAACGTACAATGAGCAGTTCTTC. Amino acids: CASSPSGGQTYNEQFF.

On this clone itself: This sample includes further DNA sequences coding for the same CDR3. This chain joins TRBV5-4 and TRBJ2-7, with TRBD2 matching 12 bases. After removal of 4 bases from V and 3 bases from J, the junction contained 2 bases not matched to a gene. CDR1 is SGHNT, CDR2 YYREEE, per germline (reference sequence). This CDR3 comprises 14 residues. The CDR3 region has the DNA TGTGCCAGCAGCGCGACTAGCGGGGGCTACGAGCAGTACTTC. It yields the protein CASSATSGGYEQYF.